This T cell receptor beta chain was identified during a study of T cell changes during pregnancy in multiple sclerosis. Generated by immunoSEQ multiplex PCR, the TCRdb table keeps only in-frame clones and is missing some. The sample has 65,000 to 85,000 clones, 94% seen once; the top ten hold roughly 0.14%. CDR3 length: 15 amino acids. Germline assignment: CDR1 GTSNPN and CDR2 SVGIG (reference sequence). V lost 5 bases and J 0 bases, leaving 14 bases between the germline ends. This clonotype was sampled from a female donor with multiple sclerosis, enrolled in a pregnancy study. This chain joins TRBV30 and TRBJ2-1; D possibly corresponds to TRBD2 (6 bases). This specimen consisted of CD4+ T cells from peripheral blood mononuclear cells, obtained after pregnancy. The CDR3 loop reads CAWVSSDSSYNEQFF. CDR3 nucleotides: TGTGCCTGGGTGTCTAGCGATAGCTCCTACAATGAGCAGTTCTTC. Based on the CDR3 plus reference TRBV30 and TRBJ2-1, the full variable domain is SQTIHQWPATLVQPVGSPLSLECTVEGTSNPNLYWYRQAAGRGLQLLFYSVGIGQISSEVPQNLSASRPQDRQFILSSKKLLLSDSGFYLCAWVSSDSSYNEQFFGPGTRLTVL.